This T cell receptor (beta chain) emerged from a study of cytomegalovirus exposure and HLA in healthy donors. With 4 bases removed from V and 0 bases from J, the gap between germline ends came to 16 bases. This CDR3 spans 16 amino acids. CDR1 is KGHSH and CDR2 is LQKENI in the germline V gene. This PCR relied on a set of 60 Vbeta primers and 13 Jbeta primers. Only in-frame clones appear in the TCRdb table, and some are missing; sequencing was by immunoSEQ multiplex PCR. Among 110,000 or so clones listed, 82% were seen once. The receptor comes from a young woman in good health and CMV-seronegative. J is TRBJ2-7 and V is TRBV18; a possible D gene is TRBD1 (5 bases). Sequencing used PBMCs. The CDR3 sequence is CASSRQTASSSYEQYF. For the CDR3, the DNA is TGTGCCAGCTCACGTCAGACAGCCAGTTCCTCCTACGAGCAGTACTTC.